What follows are 7 T cell receptor beta chains derived from one specimen sequenced in a study of cytomegalovirus exposure and HLA in healthy donors. Only in-frame clones appear in the TCRdb table, and some are missing; sequencing was by immunoSEQ multiplex PCR. The table lists about 200,000 clones, around 80% of them singletons. The material sequenced was PBMCs. The receptors were gathered from a woman aged 30 to 39 in good health and CMV-seronegative.

The chain links TRBV5-1 to TRBJ2-2; D gene ambiguous. CDR1 is SGHRS, CDR2 YFSETQ, per germline. CDR3 size: 15 residues. V gave up 0 bases and J gave up 0 bases, with 6 bases separating them. DNA of the CDR3: TGCGCCAGCAGCTTGGACCTATCGAACACCGGGGAGCTGTTTTTT. It specifies CASSLDLSNTGELFF.

The chain joins TRBV7-6 to TRBJ2-5; the match to TRBD2 covers 9 bases. The CDR3 loop spans 18 amino acids. Germline-derived CDR1 and CDR2 are SGHVS and FNYEAQ. V dropped 2 bases and J dropped 1; count of bases not matched to a gene: 11. The CDR3 DNA reads TGTGCCAGCAGCTTACGAGCGGGAGGCCGAGGGTTCCAAGAGACCCAGTACTTC. It codes for CASSLRAGGRGFQETQYF. Based on the CDR3 plus reference TRBV7-6 and TRBJ2-5, the full variable domain is GAGVSQSPRYKVTKRGQDVALRCDPISGHVSLYWYRQALGQGPEFLTYFNYEAQQDKSGLPNDRFSAERPEGSISTLTIQRTEQRDSAMYRCASSLRAGGRGFQETQYFGPGTRLLVL.

The V gene is TRBV15, the J gene TRBJ1-5, with 7 bases lining up with TRBD1. Germline V gene data show CDR1 as LNHNV and CDR2 as YYDKDF (reference sequence). The V segment lost 4 bases and the J segment 2 bases; nucleotides outside the gene matches: 8. The CDR3 length is 16 residues. DNA of the CDR3: TGTGCCACCAGCAAGGGGGCCGGTACAGGCAATCAGCCCCAGCATTTT. Its translation: CATSKGAGTGNQPQHF.

The chain combines TRBV6-5 with TRBJ1-5, with a possible D match to TRBD1 (5 bases). The germline CDR1 and CDR2 sequences are MNHEY and SVGAGI. This CDR3 spans 13 amino acids. V lost 4 bases and J lost 5, with 9 bases in between. This CDR3 reads CASSSGRDQPQHF. The CDR3 DNA reads TGTGCCAGCAGTTCAGGGAGGGATCAGCCCCAGCATTTT.

This chain joins TRBV7-2 and TRBJ2-5, with TRBD2 identical over 11 bases. Looked up from germline, CDR1 is SGHTA and CDR2 is FQGNSA. The CDR3 runs to 15 residues. Losses at the gene ends were 1 base for V and 5 bases for J; bases not matched to a gene: 3. CDR3 protein: CASSLVASGGETQYF. CDR3 in DNA: TGTGCCAGCAGCTTAGTCGCTAGCGGGGGGGAGACCCAGTACTTC.

This chain uses TRBV7-9 with TRBJ2-7; 7 bases map to TRBD2. The V and J ends lost 6 bases and 0 bases, in that order; junction bases with no gene match: 2. This CDR3 is 13 amino acids long. CDR1 is SEHNR and CDR2 is FQNEAQ in the germline V gene (reference sequence). The CDR3 bases are TGTGCCAGCAGTGTAGCGGGCTCCTACGAGCAGTACTTC. It codes for CASSVAGSYEQYF.

The chain couples TRBV7-3 to TRBJ2-1; D gene uncertain. Germline values: CDR1 SGHTA, CDR2 FQGTGA. The length of the CDR3 is 14 residues. V lost 5 bases and J 5 bases, leaving 13 bases between the germline ends. DNA of the CDR3: TGTGCCAGCAGCCCCGTTGGAACTAACAATGAGCAGTTCTTC. Its translation is CASSPVGTNNEQFF.